The clone carrying this T cell receptor beta chain was seen only once. The data derive from a study of blood T cell repertoires in COVID-19. This CDR3 is 18 amino acids long. Here immunoSEQ multiplex PCR was the method, and the copy in TCRdb shows in-frame clones only, minus some. The table has 90,000 or so clones, approximately 86% seen once. This TCR came from a man older than 75 with active or convalescent COVID-19. This sequence joins TRBV21-1 and TRBJ2-3; TRBD2, the table's D call, was not compared with the DNA. TRBV21-1 is listed as a pseudogene. Material for sequencing was peripheral blood. CDR3 in DNA: TGTGCCAGCAGCAAAGATGTAGCGGGAGGGCCGAAGACAGATACGCAGTATTTT. It translates to CASSKDVAGGPKTDTQYF.